The rows below give T cell receptor beta chains drawn from one sample of a study of blood T cell repertoires in COVID-19. Only in-frame clones appear in the TCRdb table, and some are missing; sequencing was by immunoSEQ multiplex PCR. The profile shows under 250,000 clones, 92% of them singletons. Sequences were obtained from peripheral blood. These TCRs come from a man aged 55-75 years with COVID-19, enrolled during active disease. The CDR3 runs from the conserved cysteine through the conserved F or W. D genes are given only for firm matches. For some rows the clone size is stated as once, few or many, or as a class when expanded; others skip it.

J gene: TRBJ1-3; D gene: -; clone size: -; V gene: TRBV2; CDR3 protein: CASSEVNRVIYF; CDR3 DNA: TGTGCCAGCAGTGAAGTAAACCGGGTTATATATTTT
J gene: TRBJ1-3; D gene: -; clone size: -; V gene: TRBV4-1; CDR3 protein: CASNPDSQGNTIYF; CDR3 DNA: TGCGCCAGCAACCCGGACAGCCAGGGAAACACCATATATTTT
J gene: TRBJ2-7; D gene: TRBD1; clone size: once; V gene: TRBV9; CDR3 protein: CASSPGQGAGEQYF; CDR3 DNA: TGTGCCAGCAGCCCCGGACAGGGGGCAGGCGAGCAGTACTTC
J gene: TRBJ2-5; D gene: TRBD2; clone size: once; V gene: TRBV19; CDR3 protein: CASTAGLAGQETQYF; CDR3 DNA: TGTGCCAGTACTGCAGGACTAGCGGGACAAGAGACCCAGTACTTC
J gene: TRBJ2-7; D gene: TRBD1; clone size: -; V gene: TRBV3-1/TRBV3-2; CDR3 protein: CASSQEAILGQGYEQYF; CDR3 DNA: TGTGCCAGCAGCCAAGAGGCGATTCTGGGACAGGGGTACGAGCAGTACTTC
J gene: TRBJ2-7; D gene: TRBD1; clone size: -; V gene: TRBV3-1/TRBV3-2; CDR3 protein: CASSQAPGGTGSYEQYF; CDR3 DNA: TGTGCCAGCAGCCAAGCCCCCGGAGGGACAGGATCCTACGAGCAGTACTTC
J gene: TRBJ1-3; D gene: -; clone size: -; V gene: TRBV7-2; CDR3 protein: CASSLAISGNTIYF; CDR3 DNA: TGTGCCAGCAGCTTAGCCATCTCTGGAAACACCATATATTTT
J gene: TRBJ1-4; D gene: -; clone size: -; V gene: TRBV28; CDR3 protein: CASSLSVNEKLFF; CDR3 DNA: TGTGCCAGCAGTTTATCAGTTAATGAAAAACTGTTTTTT
J gene: TRBJ2-7; D gene: -; clone size: -; V gene: TRBV5-1; CDR3 protein: CASSLAGYEEQYF; CDR3 DNA: TGCGCCAGCAGCTTGGCAGGGTATGAAGAGCAGTACTTC
J gene: TRBJ2-3; D gene: TRBD1; clone size: -; V gene: TRBV28; CDR3 protein: CASSPRLTGADTQYF; CDR3 DNA: TGTGCCAGCAGTCCTAGGTTGACAGGGGCAGATACGCAGTATTTT
J gene: TRBJ2-1; D gene: TRBD2; clone size: few; V gene: TRBV4-3; CDR3 protein: CASSQDLTSGYSYNEQFF; CDR3 DNA: TGCGCCAGCAGCCAAGATCTGACTAGCGGGTACTCCTACAATGAGCAGTTCTTC
J gene: TRBJ1-1; D gene: -; clone size: -; V gene: TRBV29-1; CDR3 protein: CSVEVGGVGTEAFF; CDR3 DNA: TGCAGCGTTGAGGTCGGGGGAGTGGGCACTGAAGCTTTCTTT
J gene: TRBJ2-7; D gene: TRBD1; clone size: -; V gene: TRBV12-5; CDR3 protein: CASGSSGTGGGYEQYF; CDR3 DNA: TGTGCTAGTGGTTCTTCCGGGACAGGGGGCGGGTACGAGCAGTACTTC
J gene: TRBJ2-2; D gene: TRBD2; clone size: -; V gene: TRBV6-2/TRBV6-3; CDR3 protein: CASSYAGAGTGELFF; CDR3 DNA: TGTGCCAGCAGTTACGCGGGAGCGGGCACCGGGGAGCTGTTTTTT
J gene: TRBJ2-3; D gene: -; clone size: -; V gene: TRBV28; CDR3 protein: CASSGPNAPSTDTQYF; CDR3 DNA: TGTGCCAGCAGTGGGCCGAACGCGCCCAGCACAGATACGCAGTATTTT
J gene: TRBJ2-1; D gene: -; clone size: once; V gene: TRBV11-3; CDR3 protein: CASSLTYNEQFF; CDR3 DNA: TGTGCCAGCAGCTTAACTTACAATGAGCAGTTCTTC
J gene: TRBJ1-2; D gene: -; clone size: -; V gene: TRBV19; CDR3 protein: CASTPQTGHYGYTF; CDR3 DNA: TGTGCCAGTACCCCCCAGACAGGACACTATGGCTACACCTTC
J gene: TRBJ2-3; D gene: -; clone size: once; V gene: TRBV19; CDR3 protein: CASSIGGRPGTDTQYF; CDR3 DNA: TGTGCCAGTAGTATTGGTGGTCGGCCGGGTACAGATACGCAGTATTTT
J gene: TRBJ1-4; D gene: TRBD1; clone size: -; V gene: TRBV27; CDR3 protein: CASSFWTGGEKLFF; CDR3 DNA: TGTGCCAGCAGTTTTTGGACAGGTGGAGAAAAACTGTTTTTT
J gene: TRBJ1-6; D gene: -; clone size: -; V gene: TRBV19; CDR3 protein: CASSPGGASYNSPLHF; CDR3 DNA: TGTGCCAGTAGTCCAGGAGGGGCTTCCTATAATTCACCCCTCCACTTT
J gene: TRBJ2-3; D gene: -; clone size: -; V gene: TRBV19; CDR3 protein: CAILFRGRRRSTDTQYF; CDR3 DNA: TGTGCCATTCTCTTCCGGGGGAGGAGGAGGAGCACAGATACGCAGTATTTT
J gene: TRBJ2-7; D gene: -; clone size: -; V gene: TRBV21-1; CDR3 protein: CASSKGKGQHSYEQYF; CDR3 DNA: TGTGCCAGCAGCAAAGGAAAGGGACAGCATTCCTACGAGCAGTACTTC
J gene: TRBJ1-5; D gene: TRBD1; clone size: -; V gene: TRBV19; CDR3 protein: CASSTTGGGQPQHF; CDR3 DNA: TGTGCCAGTAGTACCACAGGGGGCGGTCAGCCCCAGCATTTT
J gene: TRBJ2-5; D gene: TRBD2; clone size: -; V gene: TRBV27; CDR3 protein: CASTANGLVGETQYF; CDR3 DNA: TGTGCCAGCACCGCCAACGGACTAGTCGGCGAGACCCAGTACTTC